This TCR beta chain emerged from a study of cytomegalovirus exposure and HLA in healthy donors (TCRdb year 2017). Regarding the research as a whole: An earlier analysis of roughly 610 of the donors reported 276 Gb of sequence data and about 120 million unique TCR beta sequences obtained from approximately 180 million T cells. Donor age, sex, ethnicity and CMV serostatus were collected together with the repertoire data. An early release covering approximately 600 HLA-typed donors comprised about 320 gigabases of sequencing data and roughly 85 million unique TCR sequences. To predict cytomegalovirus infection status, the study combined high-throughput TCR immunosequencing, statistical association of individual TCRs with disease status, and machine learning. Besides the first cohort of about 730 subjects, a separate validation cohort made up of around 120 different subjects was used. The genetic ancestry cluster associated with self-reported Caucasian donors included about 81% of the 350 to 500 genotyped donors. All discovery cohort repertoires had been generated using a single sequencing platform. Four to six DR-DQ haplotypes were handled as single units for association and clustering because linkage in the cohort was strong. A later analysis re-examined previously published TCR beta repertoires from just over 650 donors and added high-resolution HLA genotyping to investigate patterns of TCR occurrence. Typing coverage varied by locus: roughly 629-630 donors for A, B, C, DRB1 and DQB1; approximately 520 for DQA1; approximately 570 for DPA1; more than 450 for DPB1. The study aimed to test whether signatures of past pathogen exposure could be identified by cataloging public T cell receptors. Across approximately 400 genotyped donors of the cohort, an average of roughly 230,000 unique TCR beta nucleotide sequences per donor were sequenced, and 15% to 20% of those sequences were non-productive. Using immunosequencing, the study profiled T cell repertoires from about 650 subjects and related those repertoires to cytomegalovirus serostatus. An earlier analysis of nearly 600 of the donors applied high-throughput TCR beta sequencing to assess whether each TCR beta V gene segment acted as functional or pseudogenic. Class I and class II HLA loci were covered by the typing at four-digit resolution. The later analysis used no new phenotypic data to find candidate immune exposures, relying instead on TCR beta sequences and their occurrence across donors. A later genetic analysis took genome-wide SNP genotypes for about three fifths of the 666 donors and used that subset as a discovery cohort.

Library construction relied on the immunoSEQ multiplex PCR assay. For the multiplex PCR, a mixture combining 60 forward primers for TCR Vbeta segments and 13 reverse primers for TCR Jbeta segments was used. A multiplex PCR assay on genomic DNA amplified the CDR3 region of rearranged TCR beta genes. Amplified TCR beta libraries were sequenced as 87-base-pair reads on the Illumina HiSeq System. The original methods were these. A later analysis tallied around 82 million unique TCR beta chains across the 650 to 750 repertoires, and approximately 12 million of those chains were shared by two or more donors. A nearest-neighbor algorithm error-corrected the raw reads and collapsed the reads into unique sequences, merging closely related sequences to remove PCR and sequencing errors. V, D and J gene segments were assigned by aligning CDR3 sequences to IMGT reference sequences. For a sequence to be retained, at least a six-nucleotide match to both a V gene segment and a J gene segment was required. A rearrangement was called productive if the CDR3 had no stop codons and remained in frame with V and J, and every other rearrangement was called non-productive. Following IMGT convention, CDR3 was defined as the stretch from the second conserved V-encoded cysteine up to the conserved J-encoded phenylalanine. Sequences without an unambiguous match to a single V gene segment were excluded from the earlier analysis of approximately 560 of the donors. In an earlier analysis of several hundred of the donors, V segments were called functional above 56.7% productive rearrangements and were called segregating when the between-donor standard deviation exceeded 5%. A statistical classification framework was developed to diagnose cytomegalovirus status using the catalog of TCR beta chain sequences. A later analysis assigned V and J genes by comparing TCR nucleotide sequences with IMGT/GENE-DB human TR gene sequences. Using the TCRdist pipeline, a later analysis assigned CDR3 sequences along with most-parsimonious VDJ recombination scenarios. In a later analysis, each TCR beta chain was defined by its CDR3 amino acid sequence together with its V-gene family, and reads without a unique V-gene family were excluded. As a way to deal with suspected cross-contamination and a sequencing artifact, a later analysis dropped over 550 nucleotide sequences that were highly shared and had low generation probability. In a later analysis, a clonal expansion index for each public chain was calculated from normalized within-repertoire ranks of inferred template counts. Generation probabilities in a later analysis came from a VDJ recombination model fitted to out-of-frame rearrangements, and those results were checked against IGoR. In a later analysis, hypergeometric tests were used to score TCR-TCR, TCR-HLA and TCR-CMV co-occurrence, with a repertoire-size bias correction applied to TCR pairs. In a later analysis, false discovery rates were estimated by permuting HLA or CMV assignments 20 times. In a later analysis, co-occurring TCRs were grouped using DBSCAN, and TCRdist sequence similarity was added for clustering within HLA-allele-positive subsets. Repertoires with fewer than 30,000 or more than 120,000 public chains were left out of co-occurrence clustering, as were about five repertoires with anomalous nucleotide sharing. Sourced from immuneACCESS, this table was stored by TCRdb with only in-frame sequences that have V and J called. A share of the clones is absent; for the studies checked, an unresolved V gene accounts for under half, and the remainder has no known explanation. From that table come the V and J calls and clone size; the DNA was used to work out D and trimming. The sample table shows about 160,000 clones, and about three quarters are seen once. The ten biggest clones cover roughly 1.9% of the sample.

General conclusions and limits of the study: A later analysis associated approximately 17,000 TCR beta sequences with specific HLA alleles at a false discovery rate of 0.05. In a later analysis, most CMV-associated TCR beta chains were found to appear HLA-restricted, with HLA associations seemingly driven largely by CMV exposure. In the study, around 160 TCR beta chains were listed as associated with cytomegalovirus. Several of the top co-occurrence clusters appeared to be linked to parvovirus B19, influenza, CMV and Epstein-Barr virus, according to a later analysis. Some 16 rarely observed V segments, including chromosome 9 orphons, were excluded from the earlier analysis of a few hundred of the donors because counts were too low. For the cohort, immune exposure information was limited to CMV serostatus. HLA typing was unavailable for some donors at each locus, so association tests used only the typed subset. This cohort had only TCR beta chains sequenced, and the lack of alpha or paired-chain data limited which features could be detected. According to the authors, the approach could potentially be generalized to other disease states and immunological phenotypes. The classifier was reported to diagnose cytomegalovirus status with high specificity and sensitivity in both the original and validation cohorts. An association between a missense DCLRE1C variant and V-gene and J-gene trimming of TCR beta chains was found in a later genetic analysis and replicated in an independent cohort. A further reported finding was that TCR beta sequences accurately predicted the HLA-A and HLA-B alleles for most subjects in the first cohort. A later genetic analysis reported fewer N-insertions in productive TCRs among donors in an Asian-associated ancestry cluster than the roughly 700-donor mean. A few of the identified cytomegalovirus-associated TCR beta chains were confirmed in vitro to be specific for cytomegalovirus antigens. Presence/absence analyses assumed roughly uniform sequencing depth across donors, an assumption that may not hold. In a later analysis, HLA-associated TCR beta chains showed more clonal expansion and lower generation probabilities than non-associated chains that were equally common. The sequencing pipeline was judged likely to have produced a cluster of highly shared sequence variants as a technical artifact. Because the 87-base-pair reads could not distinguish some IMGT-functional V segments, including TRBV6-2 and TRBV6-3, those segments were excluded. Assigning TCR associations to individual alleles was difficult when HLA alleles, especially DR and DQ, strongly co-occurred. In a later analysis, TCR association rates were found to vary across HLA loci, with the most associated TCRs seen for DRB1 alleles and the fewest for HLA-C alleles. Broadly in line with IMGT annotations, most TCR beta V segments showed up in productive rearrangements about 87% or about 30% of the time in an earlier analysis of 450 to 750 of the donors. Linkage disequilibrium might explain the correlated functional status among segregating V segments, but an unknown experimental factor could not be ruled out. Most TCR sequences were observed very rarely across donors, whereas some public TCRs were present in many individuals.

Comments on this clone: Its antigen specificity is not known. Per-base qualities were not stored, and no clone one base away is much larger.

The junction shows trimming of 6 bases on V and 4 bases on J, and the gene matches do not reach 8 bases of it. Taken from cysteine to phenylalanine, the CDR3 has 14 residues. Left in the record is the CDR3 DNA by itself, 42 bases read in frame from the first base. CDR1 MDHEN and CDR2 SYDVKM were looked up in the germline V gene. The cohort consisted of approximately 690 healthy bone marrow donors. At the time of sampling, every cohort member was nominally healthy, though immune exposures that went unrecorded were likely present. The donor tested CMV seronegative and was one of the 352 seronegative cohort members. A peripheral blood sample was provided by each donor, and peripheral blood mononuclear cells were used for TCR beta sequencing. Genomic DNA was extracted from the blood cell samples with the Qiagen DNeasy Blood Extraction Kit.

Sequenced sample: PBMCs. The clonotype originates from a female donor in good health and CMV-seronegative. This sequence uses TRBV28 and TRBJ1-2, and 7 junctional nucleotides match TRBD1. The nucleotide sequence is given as TGTGCCAGCAGAAGTACAGGGGAAGGCTATGGCTACACCTTC. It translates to CASRSTGEGYGYTF.